The present T cell receptor beta chain was sequenced within a study of graft-versus-host responses after intestinal transplantation. About the study: For around 3 years after anti-thymocyte globulin induction, all recipients took tacrolimus and steroids.

Study conclusions and caveats: Marrow from the recipient contained GvH clones, some of which had appeared first in ileum or blood. Patients who carried graft-donor T cell macrochimerism also had high graft-versus-host to host-versus-graft clonal ratios in their allografts. Peak GvH clone levels in circulation were associated with early post-transplant HvG declines.

About this clone itself: Its target is unknown.

The method was immunoSEQ multiplex PCR; TCRdb's version includes in-frame clones alone and lacks a portion of them. Among approximately 24,000 clones, 90% to 95% were seen once, and the ten largest hold 0.75% to 0.95%. The sample consisted of PBMCs, taken more than 29 days after intestinal transplant. This receptor was obtained from a human patient who received an intestinal transplant, so some T cells may come from the graft donor.

CDR3 coding DNA: TGCAGCGTTGAGAGAACGGGCCCAGAGACCCAGTACTTC. Amino acid sequence: CSVERTGPETQYF. The chain combines TRBV29-1 with TRBJ2-5; D is unclear. The V gene's germline CDR1 is SQVTM and CDR2 ANQGSEA. V lost 3 bases, J lost 4 bases, and 12 bases lay in between. The CDR3 contains 13 residues.